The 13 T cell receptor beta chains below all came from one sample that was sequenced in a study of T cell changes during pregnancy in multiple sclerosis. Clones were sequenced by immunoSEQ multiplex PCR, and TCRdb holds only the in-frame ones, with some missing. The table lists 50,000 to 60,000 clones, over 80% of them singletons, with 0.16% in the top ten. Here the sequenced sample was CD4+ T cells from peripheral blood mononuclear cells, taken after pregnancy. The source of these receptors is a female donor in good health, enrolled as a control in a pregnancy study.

CDR3: CASSPRDRASRASYTF. CDR3 nucleotide sequence: TGTGCCAGCAGCCCTCGGGACAGGGCATCCCGGGCGAGCTACACCTTC. The genes are TRBV9 and TRBJ1-2; 9 bases agree with TRBD1. The CDR3 spans 16 residues. Per the germline V gene, CDR1 is SGDLS and CDR2 is YYNGEE. V gave up 4 bases and J gave up 9 bases; unmatched junction bases: 16. The entire variable domain, with the rest obtained from reference TRBV9 and TRBJ1-2, is as follows: DSGVTQTPKHLITATGQRVTLRCSPRSGDLSVYWYQQSLDQGLQFLIQYYNGEERAKGNILERFSAQQFPDLHSELNLSSLELGDSALYFCASSPRDRASRASYTFGSGTRLTVV.

The CDR3 coding sequence is TGTGCCAGCACCCCGGGACTAGCGGGAGAGCAGTTCTTC. This encodes CASTPGLAGEQFF. The chain links TRBV6-5 to TRBJ2-1, with 13 bases that match TRBD2. Germline V lookup: CDR1 MNHEY, CDR2 SVGAGI. The V segment lost 7 bases and the J segment 10 bases; nucleotides outside the gene matches: 4. The CDR3 loop spans 13 amino acids.

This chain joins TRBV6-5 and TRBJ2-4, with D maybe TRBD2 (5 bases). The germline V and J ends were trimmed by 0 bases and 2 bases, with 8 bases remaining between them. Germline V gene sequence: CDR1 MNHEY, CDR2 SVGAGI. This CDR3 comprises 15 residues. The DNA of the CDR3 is TGTGCCAGCAGTTACTCGAGGGCAACCAAAAACATTCAGTACTTC. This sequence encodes CASSYSRATKNIQYF.

The CDR3 coding sequence is TGTGCCAGCAGTGAAGAGGGGCTAGTTTACAATGAGCAGTTCTTC. This codes for CASSEEGLVYNEQFF. This chain uses TRBV6-1 with TRBJ2-1; possibly TRBD1 for D (5 bases). V lost 1 base and J 4 bases, leaving 11 bases between the germline ends. Germline-derived CDR1 and CDR2 are MNHNS and SASEGT. This CDR3 comprises 15 residues.

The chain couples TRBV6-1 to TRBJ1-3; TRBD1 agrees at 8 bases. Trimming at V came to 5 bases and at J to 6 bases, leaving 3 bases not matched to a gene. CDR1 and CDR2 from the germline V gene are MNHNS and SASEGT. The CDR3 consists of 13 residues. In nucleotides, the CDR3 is TGTGCCAGCAGTCCGGACAGGGCAAACACCATATATTTT. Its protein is CASSPDRANTIYF.

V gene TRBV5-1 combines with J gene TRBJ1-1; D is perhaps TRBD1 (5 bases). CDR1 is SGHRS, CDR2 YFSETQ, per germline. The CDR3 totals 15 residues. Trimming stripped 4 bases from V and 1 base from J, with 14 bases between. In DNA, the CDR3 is TGCGCCAGCAGCCCCTCCGGACAAACGAACACTGAAGCTTTCTTT. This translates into CASSPSGQTNTEAFF. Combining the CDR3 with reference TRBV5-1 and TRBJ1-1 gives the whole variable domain KAGVTQTPRYLIKTRGQQVTLSCSPISGHRSVSWYQQTPGQGLQFLFEYFSETQRNKGNFPGRFSGRQFSNSRSEMNVSTLELGDSALYLCASSPSGQTNTEAFFGQGTRLTVV.

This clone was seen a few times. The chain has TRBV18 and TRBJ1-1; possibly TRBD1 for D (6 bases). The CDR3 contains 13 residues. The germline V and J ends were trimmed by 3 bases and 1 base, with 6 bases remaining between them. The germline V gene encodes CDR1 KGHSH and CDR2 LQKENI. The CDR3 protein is CASSPTGNTEAFF. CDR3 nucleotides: TGTGCCAGCTCACCGACAGGGAACACTGAAGCTTTCTTT. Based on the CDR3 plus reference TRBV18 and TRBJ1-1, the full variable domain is NAGVMQNPRHLVRRRGQEARLRCSPMKGHSHVYWYRQLPEEGLKFMVYLQKENIIDESGMPKERFSAEFPKEGPSILRIQQVVRGDSAAYFCASSPTGNTEAFFGQGTRLTVV.

CDR3 DNA sequence: TGTGCCAGCAGCTTAGTAATCACAGGCGGCTACACCTTC. It translates to CASSLVITGGYTF. The chain uses TRBV7-2 and TRBJ1-2; D may be TRBD1 (5 bases). In germline, CDR1 is SGHTA, CDR2 FQGNSA. The CDR3 spans 13 residues. The ends were cut back, 1 base at V and 8 bases at J, with 11 bases in the middle.

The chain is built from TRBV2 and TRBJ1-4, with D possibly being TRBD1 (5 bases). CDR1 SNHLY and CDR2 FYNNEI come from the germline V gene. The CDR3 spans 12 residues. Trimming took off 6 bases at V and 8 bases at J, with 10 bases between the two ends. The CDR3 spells CASSREREKLFF. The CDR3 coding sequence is TGTGCCAGCAGCAGGGAAAGGGAAAAACTGTTTTTT. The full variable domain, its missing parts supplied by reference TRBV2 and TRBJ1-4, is EPEVTQTPSHQVTQMGQEVILRCVPISNHLYFYWYRQILGQKVEFLVSFYNNEISEKSEIFDDQFSVERPDGSNFTLKIRSTKLEDSAMYFCASSREREKLFFGSGTQLSVL.

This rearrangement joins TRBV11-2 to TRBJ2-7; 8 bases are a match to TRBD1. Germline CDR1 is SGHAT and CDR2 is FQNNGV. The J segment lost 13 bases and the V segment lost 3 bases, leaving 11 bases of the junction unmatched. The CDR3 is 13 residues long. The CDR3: CASSFEWDRTRYF. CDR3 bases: TGTGCCAGCAGCTTCGAATGGGACAGGACGCGATACTTC. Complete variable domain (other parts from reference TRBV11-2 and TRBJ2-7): EAGVAQSPRYKIIEKRQSVAFWCNPISGHATLYWYQQILGQGPKLLIQFQNNGVVDDSQLPKDRFSAERLKGVDSTLKIQPAKLEDSAVYLCASSFEWDRTRYFGPGTRLTVT.

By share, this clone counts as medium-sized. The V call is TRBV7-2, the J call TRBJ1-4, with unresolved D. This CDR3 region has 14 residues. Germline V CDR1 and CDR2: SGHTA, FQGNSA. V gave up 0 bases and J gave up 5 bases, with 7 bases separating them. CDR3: CASSLAMGNEKLFF. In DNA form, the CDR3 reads TGTGCCAGCAGCTTAGCGATGGGCAATGAAAAACTGTTTTTT. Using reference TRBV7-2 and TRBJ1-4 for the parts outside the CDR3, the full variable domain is GAGVSQSPSNKVTEKGKDVELRCDPISGHTALYWYRQSLGQGLEFLIYFQGNSAPDKSGLPSDRFSAERTGGSVSTLTIQRTQQEDSAVYLCASSLAMGNEKLFFGSGTQLSVL.

CDR3 coding DNA: TGCGCCAGCAGCCGCAGGGAAGGGTATGGCTACACCTTC. It encodes CASSRREGYGYTF. The rearrangement uses TRBV4-3 and TRBJ1-2; D possibly corresponds to TRBD1 (5 bases). Trimming took off 4 bases at V and 5 bases at J, with 11 bases between the two ends. The germline CDR1 and CDR2 sequences are LGHNA and YSLEER. This CDR3 comprises 13 residues.

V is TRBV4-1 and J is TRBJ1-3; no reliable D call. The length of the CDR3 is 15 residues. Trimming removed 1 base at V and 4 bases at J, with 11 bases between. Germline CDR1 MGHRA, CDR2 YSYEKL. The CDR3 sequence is CASSQVWASGNTIYF. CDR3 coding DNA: TGCGCCAGCAGCCAAGTGTGGGCGTCGGGAAACACCATATATTTT.